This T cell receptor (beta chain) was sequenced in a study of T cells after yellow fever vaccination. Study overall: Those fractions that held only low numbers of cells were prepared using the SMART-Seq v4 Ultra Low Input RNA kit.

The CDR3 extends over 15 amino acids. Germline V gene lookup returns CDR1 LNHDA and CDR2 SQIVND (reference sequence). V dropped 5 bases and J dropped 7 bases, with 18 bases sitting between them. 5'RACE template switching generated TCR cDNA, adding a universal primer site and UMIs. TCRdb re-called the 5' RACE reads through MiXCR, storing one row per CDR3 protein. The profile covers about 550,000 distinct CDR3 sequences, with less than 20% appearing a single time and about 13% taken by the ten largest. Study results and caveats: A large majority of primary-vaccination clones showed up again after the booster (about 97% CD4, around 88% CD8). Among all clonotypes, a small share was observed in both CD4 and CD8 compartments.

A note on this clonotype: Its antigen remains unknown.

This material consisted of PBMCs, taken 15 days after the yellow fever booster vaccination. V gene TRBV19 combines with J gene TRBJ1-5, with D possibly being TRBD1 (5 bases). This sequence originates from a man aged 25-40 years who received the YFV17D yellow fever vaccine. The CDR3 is CASSGRMGGGQPQHF. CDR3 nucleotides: TGTGCCAGTAGTGGCCGAATGGGGGGTGGGCAGCCCCAGCATTTT.